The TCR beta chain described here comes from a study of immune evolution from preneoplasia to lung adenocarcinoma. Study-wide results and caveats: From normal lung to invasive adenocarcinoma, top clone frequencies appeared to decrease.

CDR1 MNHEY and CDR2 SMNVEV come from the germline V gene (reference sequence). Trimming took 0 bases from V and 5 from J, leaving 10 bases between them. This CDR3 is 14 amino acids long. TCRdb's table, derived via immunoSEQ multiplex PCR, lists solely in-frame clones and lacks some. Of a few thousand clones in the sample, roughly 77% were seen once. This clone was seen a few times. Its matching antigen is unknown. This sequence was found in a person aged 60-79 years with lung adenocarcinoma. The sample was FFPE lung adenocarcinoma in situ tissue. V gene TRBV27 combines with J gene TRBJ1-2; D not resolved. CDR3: CASSLSVGPYGYTF. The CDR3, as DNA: TGTGCCAGCAGTTTATCAGTTGGACCTTATGGCTACACCTTC.